This is a list of T cell receptor beta chains from one sample in a study of cytomegalovirus exposure and HLA in healthy donors. Sequencing was performed with immunoSEQ multiplex PCR; in TCRdb, only in-frame clones are kept and a portion is missing. The table has about 95,000 clones, 85% seen once. Source material: PBMCs. These receptors were collected from a young man in good health and CMV-seropositive. The CDR3 runs from the conserved cysteine through the conserved F or W. Fields, in order: D gene, clone size, V gene, J gene, CDR3 DNA, CDR3 protein. D genes are given only for firm matches. Not all rows give a size; the values are once, few, many and, for expanded clones, a class.

>TRBD1|.|TRBV27|TRBJ1-1
TGTGCCAGCAGGAGAACAGGGGACACTGAAGCTTTCTTT
CASRRTGDTEAFF
>.|.|TRBV27|TRBJ1-1
TGTGCCAGCTCCCCTTACCGGACGGGAGAAGCTTTCTTT
CASSPYRTGEAFF
>.|.|TRBV29-1|TRBJ2-3
TGCAGCGTTGTGGTGGCAGGGGAGGGAGATACGCAGTATTTT
CSVVVAGEGDTQYF
>TRBD2|.|TRBV28|TRBJ2-7
TGTGCCAGCAGTCCCCAAACACAGCGGGGGAAGGGGCAGTACTTC
CASSPQTQRGKGQYF
>.|.|TRBV5-1|TRBJ2-1
TGCGCCAGCAGCTCCAGACTAGGACCATACAATGAGCAGTTCTTC
CASSSRLGPYNEQFF
>TRBD2|.|TRBV5-4|TRBJ2-3
TGTGCCAGCAGCCCCGGGACTAGCGGGATTGGTGATACGCAGTATTTT
CASSPGTSGIGDTQYF
>.|.|TRBV5-1|TRBJ1-5
TGCGCCAGCAGCTTGGGACAGCCAAATCAGCCCCAGCATTTT
CASSLGQPNQPQHF
>.|few|TRBV10-1|TRBJ1-1
TGCGCCAGCAGCAGATCAGTGAACACTGAAGCTTTCTTT
CASSRSVNTEAFF
>TRBD2|.|TRBV10-2|TRBJ2-3
TGCGCCAGCAGGGACCCTGCACAAGCGGGAGAAGGAGCCGGTACGCAGTATTTT
CASRDPAQAGEGAGTQYF
>TRBD1|.|TRBV19|TRBJ1-5
TGTGCCAGTAGTGTGGGACAGGATCAGCCCCAGCATTTT
CASSVGQDQPQHF
>TRBD2|.|TRBV9|TRBJ2-3
TGTGCCAGCAGCGGGATTAGCGGGGAGGGGTCAGATACGCAGTATTTT
CASSGISGEGSDTQYF
>.|.|TRBV29-1|TRBJ1-1
TGCAGCGTTGACCCTTCAGGGGCCACGCGGACTGAAGCTTTCTTT
CSVDPSGATRTEAFF
>TRBD2|.|TRBV5-1|TRBJ2-5
TGCGCCAGCAGCTTGGGGATATTAGCGGGAGGGCCGTTAGAGACCCAGTACTTC
CASSLGILAGGPLETQYF
>.|.|TRBV18|TRBJ2-3
TGTGCCAGCTCACCACCAAGCGAGGATACGCAGTATTTT
CASSPPSEDTQYF
>TRBD1|.|TRBV5-1|TRBJ2-3
TGCGCCAGCAGCGGGGACAGGGAAGGCCCCACAGATACGCAGTATTTT
CASSGDREGPTDTQYF
>TRBD2|.|TRBV27|TRBJ2-3
TGTGCCAGCAGTTTAGGTCTAGCGGAAGGCACAGATACGCAGTATTTT
CASSLGLAEGTDTQYF
>.|.|TRBV4-2|TRBJ1-5
TGTGCCAGCAGCCAAGAAGCGGTGGGACAGCCCCAGCATTTT
CASSQEAVGQPQHF
>TRBD1|.|TRBV5-1|TRBJ2-3
TGCGCCAGCAGCTGGGGGACAGACGGAGATACGCAGTATTTT
CASSWGTDGDTQYF
>.|.|TRBV6-1|TRBJ1-1
TGTGCCAGCAGTGGAACACTAGGGACTCGGAAAACAGGCATTGAAGCTTTCTTT
CASSGTLGTRKTGIEAFF
>TRBD2|.|TRBV6-1|TRBJ2-1
TGTGCCAGCGAGACCTCGGGAGGGCCGAGTAATGAGCAGTTCTTC
CASETSGGPSNEQFF
>TRBD1|.|TRBV5-4|TRBJ2-5
TGTGCCAGCAACCGACAGGGTGACGAGACCCAGTACTTC
CASNRQGDETQYF
>TRBD2|.|TRBV30|TRBJ2-1
TGTGCCTGGAGTGTACAGGGCGGGAGGGCCTACAATGAGCAGTTCTTC
CAWSVQGGRAYNEQFF
>.|.|TRBV30|TRBJ2-3
TGTGCCTGGAGGGGCCCCTCCCCGGCAGATACGCAGTATTTT
CAWRGPSPADTQYF
>.|.|TRBV29-1|TRBJ1-4
TGCAGCGCCAGATCGTCGGGGAGGACTAATGAAAAACTGTTTTTT
CSARSSGRTNEKLFF
>TRBD1|once|TRBV4-1|TRBJ2-3
TGCGCCAGCAGCCGAGGACAGGCGACAACAGATACGCAGTATTTT
CASSRGQATTDTQYF
>TRBD2|.|TRBV5-8|TRBJ2-7
TGTGCCAGCAGCTTAGCGGGAGTTCCCTACGAGCAGTACTTC
CASSLAGVPYEQYF
>.|once|TRBV11-3|TRBJ2-5
TGTGCCAGCAGCCCCGGGGGGCCGAAAGGATTAGAGACCCAGTACTTC
CASSPGGPKGLETQYF
>.|.|TRBV4-1|TRBJ2-7
TGCGCCAGCAGCCAAGAATACCGGGACTTCACTCGGGAGCAGTACTTC
CASSQEYRDFTREQYF
>.|.|TRBV27|TRBJ1-4
TGTGCCAGCAGTTCTTATGCAACTAATGAAAAACTGTTTTTT
CASSSYATNEKLFF
>.|once|TRBV5-1|TRBJ2-1
TGCGCCAGCAGCTTGGCCTCGGCGGGGGCGGGTGAGCAGTTCTTC
CASSLASAGAGEQFF
>TRBD1|.|TRBV18|TRBJ2-7
TGTGCCAGCTCACAGGGGACAGGGGGTCACTACGAGCAGTACTTC
CASSQGTGGHYEQYF
>TRBD1|.|TRBV5-1|TRBJ2-2
TGCGCCAGCAGGTCTGACAGGGCCACCGGGGAGCTGTTTTTT
CASRSDRATGELFF
>TRBD2|many|TRBV6-1|TRBJ2-1
TGTGCCAGCAGTGAAACGGCGGGAGGACCGGATGAGCAGTTCTTC
CASSETAGGPDEQFF
>.|once|TRBV5-1|TRBJ1-1
TGCGCCAGCAGCTTGGATCCGGGGAAAGCTTTCTTT
CASSLDPGKAFF
>TRBD2|once|TRBV18|TRBJ2-1
TGTGCCAGCTCACCAGGGCTAGCGGCGAATGAGCAGTTCTTC
CASSPGLAANEQFF
>TRBD1|.|TRBV6-1|TRBJ2-2
TGTGCCAGCAGTGTCGACAGGGGCCCCCCCGGGGAGCTGTTTTTT
CASSVDRGPPGELFF
>.|.|TRBV25-1|TRBJ2-1
TGTGCCAGCAATAAGGAGACCTACAATGAGCAGTTCTTC
CASNKETYNEQFF
>.|.|TRBV18|TRBJ2-7
TGTGCCAGCTCACCAGGGCGCAGGTACGAGCAGTACTTC
CASSPGRRYEQYF
>TRBD1|few|TRBV29-1|TRBJ1-4
TGCAGCGTGATCCCACGACAGGGTACAACTAATGAAAAACTGTTTTTT
CSVIPRQGTTNEKLFF
>TRBD2|once|TRBV7-9|TRBJ2-3
TGTGCCAGCAGCCCCGAGGGACTAGCGGTCACAGATACGCAGTATTTT
CASSPEGLAVTDTQYF
>TRBD1|.|TRBV9|TRBJ1-2
TGTGCCAGCAGCGTAGGCGGGGACAGGGCCTATGGCTACACCTTC
CASSVGGDRAYGYTF
>.|.|TRBV6-5|TRBJ2-3
TGTGCCAGCAGTTACTCGTATTCCGATACGCAGTATTTT
CASSYSYSDTQYF